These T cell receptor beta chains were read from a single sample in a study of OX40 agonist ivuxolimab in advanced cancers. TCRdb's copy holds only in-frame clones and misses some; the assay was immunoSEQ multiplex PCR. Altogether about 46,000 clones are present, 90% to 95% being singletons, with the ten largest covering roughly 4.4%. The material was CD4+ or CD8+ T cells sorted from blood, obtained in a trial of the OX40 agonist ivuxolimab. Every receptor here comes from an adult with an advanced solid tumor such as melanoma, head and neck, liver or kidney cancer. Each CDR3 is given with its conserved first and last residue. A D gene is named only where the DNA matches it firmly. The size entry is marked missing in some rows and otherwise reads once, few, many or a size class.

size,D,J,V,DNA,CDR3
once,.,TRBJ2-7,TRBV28,TGTGCCAGCAGAGGGACTTTTCCCTACGAGCAGTACTTC,CASRGTFPYEQYF
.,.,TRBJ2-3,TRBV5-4,TGTGCCAGCAGCTCGACGGGGGAGGACGTGCTTTGGGCTACGCAGTATTTT,CASSSTGEDVLWATQYF
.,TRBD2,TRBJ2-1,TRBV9,TGTGCCAGCAGCGGATCCGGCGGGAGCTCCTACAATGAGCAGTTCTTC,CASSGSGGSSYNEQFF
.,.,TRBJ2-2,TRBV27,TGTGCCAGCAGTTTATCCTGGAACACCGGGGAGCTGTTTTTT,CASSLSWNTGELFF
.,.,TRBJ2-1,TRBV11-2,TGTGCCAGCAGCTTTGAAACAGGGTGGAATGAGCAGTTCTTC,CASSFETGWNEQFF
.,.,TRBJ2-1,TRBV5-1,TGCGCCAGCAGCCCAACCGGGCCCCCCTCCTACAATGAGCAGTTCTTC,CASSPTGPPSYNEQFF
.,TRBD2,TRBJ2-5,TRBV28,TGTGCCAGCAGTGCGGCCCGGGACTACCGAATCCAAGAGACCCAGTACTTC,CASSAARDYRIQETQYF
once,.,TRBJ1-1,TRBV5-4,TGTGCCAGCAGCCCCCCGGAGGGGAGGTCTGAAGCTTTCTTT,CASSPPEGRSEAFF
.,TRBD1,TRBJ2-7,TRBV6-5,TGTGCCAGCAGTTACTCCGGACAGGGCTACGAGCAGTACTTC,CASSYSGQGYEQYF
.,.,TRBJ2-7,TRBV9,TGTGCCAGCAGCGTGGGCGGCCAGGAAACCCTGGACGAGCAGTACTTC,CASSVGGQETLDEQYF
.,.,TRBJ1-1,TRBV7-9,TGTGCCAGCAGCTTCCTCGATATGGGCACTGAAGCTTTCTTT,CASSFLDMGTEAFF
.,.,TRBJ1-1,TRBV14,TGTGCCAGCAGCCAGTATCAGGGGCTTGTCATGGAAGCTTTCTTT,CASSQYQGLVMEAFF
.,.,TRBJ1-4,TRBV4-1,TGCGCCAGCAGCCAAGCCTTACAGGGAGATGGTGAAAAACTGTTTTTT,CASSQALQGDGEKLFF
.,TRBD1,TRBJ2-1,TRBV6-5,TGTGCCAGCAGTTCTCCACAGGGGCTCTACAATGAGCAGTTCTTC,CASSSPQGLYNEQFF
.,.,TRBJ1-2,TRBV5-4,TGTGCCAGCAGCTGGACCCGGATAAACAGGGCCGGGGGCTACACCTTC,CASSWTRINRAGGYTF
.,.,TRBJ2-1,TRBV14,TGTGCCAGCAGCCAAGACAGACTGGATCTCACCTACAATGAGCAGTTCTTC,CASSQDRLDLTYNEQFF
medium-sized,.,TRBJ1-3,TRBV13,TGTGCCAGCAGCTTAGTGTCGCCGGAACTCTCTGGAAACACCATATATTTT,CASSLVSPELSGNTIYF
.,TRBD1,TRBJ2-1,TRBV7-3,TGTGCCAGCAGCCCTCTGACCGGGACAGGGTTCAATGAGCAGTTCTTC,CASSPLTGTGFNEQFF
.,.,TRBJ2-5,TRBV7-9,TGTGCCAGCAGCGTCCAGCCGGCGGGGCAAGAGACCCAGTACTTC,CASSVQPAGQETQYF
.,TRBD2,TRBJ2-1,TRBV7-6,TGTGCCAGCAGCTTAAGGACTAGCGGCTATGAGCAGTTCTTC,CASSLRTSGYEQFF
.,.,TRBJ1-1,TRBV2,TGTGCCAGCAGTGAATTTGGGGAGGGTAAGGGAGCTTTCTTT,CASSEFGEGKGAFF
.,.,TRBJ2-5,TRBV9,TGTGCCAGCAGCGGGGGTTGGAGGCAAGAGACCCAGTACTTC,CASSGGWRQETQYF
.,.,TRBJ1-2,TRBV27,TGTGCCAGCAGTTTAGGGCAGGGAAATGGCTACACCTTC,CASSLGQGNGYTF
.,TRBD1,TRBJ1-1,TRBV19,TGTGCCAGCATTCCCGGGACAGGGGGGGCTGAAGCTTTCTTT,CASIPGTGGAEAFF
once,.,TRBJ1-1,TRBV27,TGTGCCAGCGGTAATTTGAACACTGAAGCTTTCTTT,CASGNLNTEAFF
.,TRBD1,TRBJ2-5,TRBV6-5,TGTGCCAGCAGTTACACCGGGACAGGGAGGGAGGAGACCCAGTACTTC,CASSYTGTGREETQYF
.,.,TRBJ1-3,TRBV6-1,TGTGCCACCGAGGACAGCTCTGGAAACACCATATATTTT,CATEDSSGNTIYF
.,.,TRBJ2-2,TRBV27,TGTGCCAGCAGTTTATGGGTCGCCGGGGAGCTGTTTTTT,CASSLWVAGELFF
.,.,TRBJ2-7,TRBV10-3,TGTGCCATCTCACTGAATCACGTGAGCTCCTACGAGCAGTACTTC,CAISLNHVSSYEQYF
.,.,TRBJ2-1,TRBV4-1,TGCGCCAGCAGCCAAGCCCTAGGGGCGGGAAATGAGCAGTTCTTC,CASSQALGAGNEQFF
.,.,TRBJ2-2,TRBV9,TGTGCCAGCAGCGTAGGGATAGCTGCCACCGGGGAGCTGTTTTTT,CASSVGIAATGELFF
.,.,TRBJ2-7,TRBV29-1,TGCAGCGTTGACTCCGGGGTTTCCTACGAGCAGTACTTC,CSVDSGVSYEQYF
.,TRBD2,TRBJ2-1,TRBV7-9,TGTGCCAGCAGCTTAGAGGCTGCGGGAGTCCACAATGAGCAGTTCTTC,CASSLEAAGVHNEQFF
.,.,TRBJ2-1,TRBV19,TGTGCCAGTAGTATAACCGCGCAATACAATGAGCAGTTCTTC,CASSITAQYNEQFF
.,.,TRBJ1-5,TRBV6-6,TGTGCCAGCAGTTACGGTGAGCCCCAGCATTTT,CASSYGEPQHF
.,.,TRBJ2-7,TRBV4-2,TGTGCCAGCAGCCAAGATCCCAGCTCTAGCTACGAGCAGTACTTC,CASSQDPSSSYEQYF
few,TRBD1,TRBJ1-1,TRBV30,TGTGCCTGGAGTGTACTACAGGGGAGAGGGACTGAAGCTTTCTTT,CAWSVLQGRGTEAFF
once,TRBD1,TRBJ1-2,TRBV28,TGTGCCAGCAGCCTCCTAGACAGGGACGACGGCTACACCTTC,CASSLLDRDDGYTF
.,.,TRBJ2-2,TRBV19,TGTGCCAGTAGTATAGCTCCCATCACCGGGGAGCTGTTTTTT,CASSIAPITGELFF
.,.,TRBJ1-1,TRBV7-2,TGTGCCAGCAGCTTAGTAGGGCTCGGTCGCACTGAAGCTTTCTTT,CASSLVGLGRTEAFF
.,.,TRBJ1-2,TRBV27,TGTGCCAGCAGTTTTAGTTCGGGGACGGATAATGGCTACACCTTC,CASSFSSGTDNGYTF
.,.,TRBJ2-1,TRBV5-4,TGTGCCAGCAGCTTGAGGGGGGAGGAGGTCTACAATGAGCAGTTCTTC,CASSLRGEEVYNEQFF
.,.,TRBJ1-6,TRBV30,TGTGCCTGGAGTATGGACTCGTATAATTCACCCCTCCACTTT,CAWSMDSYNSPLHF
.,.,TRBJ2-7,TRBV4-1,TGCGCCAGCAGCCAAGCCCTTGGAGGGTTCGAGCAGTACTTC,CASSQALGGFEQYF
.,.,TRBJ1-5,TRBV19,TGTGCCAGTAGTATATACAGTAGTAGCAATCAGCCCCAGCATTTT,CASSIYSSSNQPQHF
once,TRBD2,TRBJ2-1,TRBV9,TGTGCCAGCAGCCCAGGGACTAGCGCAACGAATGAGCAGTTCTTC,CASSPGTSATNEQFF
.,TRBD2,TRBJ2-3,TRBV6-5,TGTGCCAGCAGTTACTCGGGGGGGGGAATCTGGGATACGCAGTATTTT,CASSYSGGGIWDTQYF
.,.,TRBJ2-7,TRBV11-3,TGTGCCAGCAGCCGTCGGAGCGGACCCTACGAGCAGTACTTC,CASSRRSGPYEQYF
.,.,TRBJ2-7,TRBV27,TGTGCCAGCAGTTTATCGGGGAGGACAGTTTCCTACGAGCAGTACTTC,CASSLSGRTVSYEQYF
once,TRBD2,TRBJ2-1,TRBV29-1,TGCAGCGTGCACGCGGGTGTAGCGGGAGGTGCCTACAATGAGCAGTTCTTC,CSVHAGVAGGAYNEQFF
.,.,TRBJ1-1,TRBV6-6,TGTGCCAGCTCGGGCAGCCCTGAAGCTTTCTTT,CASSGSPEAFF
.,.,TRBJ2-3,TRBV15,TGTGCCACCAGCAGAGATAGTGAGCTAGAAATGGGCACAGATACGCAGTATTTT,CATSRDSELEMGTDTQYF
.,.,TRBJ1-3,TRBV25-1,TGTGCCAGCAGTGAACTGGGAAACACCATATATTTT,CASSELGNTIYF
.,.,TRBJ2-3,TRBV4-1,TGCGCCAGCAGCCCGGTGGGTGATACGCAGTATTTT,CASSPVGDTQYF
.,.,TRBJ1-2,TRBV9,TGTGCCAGCAGCGCCCGCAGGCCTGCGGACAACCACCTTAACTATGGCTACACCTTC,CASSARRPADNHLNYGYTF